This T cell receptor (beta chain) was obtained from a study of pediatric ulcerative colitis. This clone has a single count. Germline V gene data show CDR1 as SGHTA and CDR2 as FQGNSA. Trimming stripped 5 bases from V and 1 base from J, with 8 bases between. The CDR3 is made up of 13 amino acids. The table came from immunoSEQ multiplex PCR; TCRdb's copy has only in-frame clones and leaves some out. The sample shows tens of thousands of clones, approximately 87% of them seen only once. The chain uses TRBV7-2 and TRBJ1-1; D may be TRBD1 (6 bases). Material: blood. This sequence was found in a boy aged 10-17 years who was a control in a study of pediatric ulcerative colitis. The CDR3 DNA reads TGTGCCAGCAGCGTGACAGGGAACACTGAAGCTTTCTTT. Protein product: CASSVTGNTEAFF.